This T cell receptor beta chain was profiled in a study of blood T cell repertoires in COVID-19. Only in-frame clones appear in the TCRdb table, and some are missing; sequencing was by immunoSEQ multiplex PCR. Seen here are around 420,000 clones, approximately 91% observed once, and the top ten hold roughly 2%. V lost 5 bases, J lost 6 bases, and 8 bases stayed unmatched. This CDR3 contains 13 residues. Germline V lookup: CDR1 SGHDT, CDR2 YYEEEE. The chain is built from TRBV5-6 and TRBJ2-7; 7 bases are a match to TRBD1. The receptor comes from a woman in her forties with acute COVID-19. Sequencing input: PBMCs or T cells enriched from blood (not recorded which). The DNA of the CDR3 is TGTGCCAGCAGTCGACAGGGCCTTTCCGAGCAGTACTTC. Amino acid sequence: CASSRQGLSEQYF. Looking up the rest from reference TRBV5-6 and TRBJ2-7 gives the full variable domain: DAGVTQSPTHLIKTRGQQVTLRCSPKSGHDTVSWYQQALGQGPQFIFQYYEEEERQRGNFPDRFSGHQFPNYSSELNVNALLLGDSALYLCASSRQGLSEQYFGPGTRLTVT.